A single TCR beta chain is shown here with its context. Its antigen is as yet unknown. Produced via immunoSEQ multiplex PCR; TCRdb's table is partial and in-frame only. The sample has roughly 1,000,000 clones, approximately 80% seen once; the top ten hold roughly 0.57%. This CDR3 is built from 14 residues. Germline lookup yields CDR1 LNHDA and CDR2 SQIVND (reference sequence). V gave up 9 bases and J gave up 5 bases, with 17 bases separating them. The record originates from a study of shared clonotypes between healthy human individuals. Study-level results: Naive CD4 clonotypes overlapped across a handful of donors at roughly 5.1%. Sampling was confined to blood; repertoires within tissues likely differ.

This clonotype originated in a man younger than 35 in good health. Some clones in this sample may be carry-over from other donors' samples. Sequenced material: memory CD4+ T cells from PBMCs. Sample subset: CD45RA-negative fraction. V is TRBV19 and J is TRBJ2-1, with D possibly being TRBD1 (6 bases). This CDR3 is CASNTGPYDNEQFF. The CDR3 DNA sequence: TGTGCCAGCAACACAGGGCCTTACGACAATGAGCAGTTCTTC.